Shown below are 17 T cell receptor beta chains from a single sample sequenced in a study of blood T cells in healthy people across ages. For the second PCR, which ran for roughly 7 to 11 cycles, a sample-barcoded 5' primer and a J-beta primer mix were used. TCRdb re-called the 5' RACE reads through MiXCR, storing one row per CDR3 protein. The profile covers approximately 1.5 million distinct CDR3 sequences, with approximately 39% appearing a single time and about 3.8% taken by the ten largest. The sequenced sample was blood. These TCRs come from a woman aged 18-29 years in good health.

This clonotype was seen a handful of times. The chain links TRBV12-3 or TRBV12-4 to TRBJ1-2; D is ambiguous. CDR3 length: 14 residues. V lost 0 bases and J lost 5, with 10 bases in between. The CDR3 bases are TGTGCCAGCAGTTTAGCGACACAGCTATATGGCTACACCTTC. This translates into CASSLATQLYGYTF.

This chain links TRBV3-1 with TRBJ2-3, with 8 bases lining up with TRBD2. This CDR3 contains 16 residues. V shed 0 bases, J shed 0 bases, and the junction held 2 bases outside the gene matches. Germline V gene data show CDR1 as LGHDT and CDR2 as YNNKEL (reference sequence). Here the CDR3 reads CASSQELAVSTDTQYF. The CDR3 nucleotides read TGTGCCAGCAGCCAAGAACTAGCGGTTAGCACAGATACGCAGTATTTT.

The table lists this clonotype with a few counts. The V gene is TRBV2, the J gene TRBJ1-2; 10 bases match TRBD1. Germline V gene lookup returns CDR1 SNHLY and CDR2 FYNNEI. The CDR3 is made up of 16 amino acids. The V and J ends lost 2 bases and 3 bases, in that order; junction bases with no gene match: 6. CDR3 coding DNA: TGTGCCAGCAGTGAAACCCCGACAGGGGGCGACTATGGCTACACCTTC. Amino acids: CASSETPTGGDYGYTF.

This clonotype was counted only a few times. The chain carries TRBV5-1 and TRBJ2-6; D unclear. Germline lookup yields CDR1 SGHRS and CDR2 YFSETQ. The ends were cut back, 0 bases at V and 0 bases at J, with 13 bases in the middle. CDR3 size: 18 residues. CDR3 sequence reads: CASSLVGGRNSGANVLTF. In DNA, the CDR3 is TGCGCCAGCAGCTTGGTAGGCGGAAGGAACTCTGGGGCCAACGTCCTGACTTTC.

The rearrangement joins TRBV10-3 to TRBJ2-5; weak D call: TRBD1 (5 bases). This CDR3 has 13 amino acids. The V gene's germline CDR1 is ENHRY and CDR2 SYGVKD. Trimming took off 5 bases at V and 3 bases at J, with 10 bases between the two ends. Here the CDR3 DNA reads TGTGCCATCAGTAAAGACAGAAAAGAGACCCAGTACTTC. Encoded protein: CAISKDRKETQYF.

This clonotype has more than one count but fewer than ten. The CDR3 sequence is CASSLSVRNSPLHF. In DNA form, the CDR3 reads TGTGCCAGCAGCTTATCAGTTCGCAATTCACCCCTCCACTTT. The chain is built from TRBV7-2 and TRBJ1-6; D remains ambiguous. The CDR3 runs to 14 residues. The ends were cut back, 2 bases at V and 7 bases at J, with 9 bases in the middle. Germline V lookup: CDR1 SGHTA, CDR2 FQGNSA.

CDR3 in DNA: TGCGCCAGCAGCGCACAGGGGACGAACAATGAGCAGTTCTTC. This sequence encodes CASSAQGTNNEQFF. The gene calls are TRBV5-1 and TRBJ2-1; 7 bases are shared with TRBD1. Germline V gives CDR1 SGHRS, CDR2 YFSETQ. V was pared by 4 bases and J by 5 bases, with 6 bases of the junction left unmatched. This CDR3 is 14 amino acids long. Full variable domain (outside the CDR3, taken from reference TRBV5-1 and TRBJ2-1): KAGVTQTPRYLIKTRGQQVTLSCSPISGHRSVSWYQQTPGQGLQFLFEYFSETQRNKGNFPGRFSGRQFSNSRSEMNVSTLELGDSALYLCASSAQGTNNEQFFGPGTRLTVL.

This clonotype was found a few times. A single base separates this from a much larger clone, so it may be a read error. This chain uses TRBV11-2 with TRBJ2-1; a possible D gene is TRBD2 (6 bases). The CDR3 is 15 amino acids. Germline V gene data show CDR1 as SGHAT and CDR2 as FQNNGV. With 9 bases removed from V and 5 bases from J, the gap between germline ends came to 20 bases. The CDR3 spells CARSPSLARDNEQFF. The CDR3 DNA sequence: TGTGCCAGAAGCCCGAGCCTAGCGAGGGACAATGAGCAGTTCTTC.

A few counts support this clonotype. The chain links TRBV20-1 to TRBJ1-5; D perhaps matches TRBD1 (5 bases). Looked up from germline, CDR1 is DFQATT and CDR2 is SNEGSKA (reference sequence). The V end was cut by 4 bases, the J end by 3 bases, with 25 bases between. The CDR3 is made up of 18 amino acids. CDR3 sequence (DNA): TGCAGTGCTATTGACGTCTTTAGACAGATTTTTACCAATCAGCCCCAGCATTTT. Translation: CSAIDVFRQIFTNQPQHF.

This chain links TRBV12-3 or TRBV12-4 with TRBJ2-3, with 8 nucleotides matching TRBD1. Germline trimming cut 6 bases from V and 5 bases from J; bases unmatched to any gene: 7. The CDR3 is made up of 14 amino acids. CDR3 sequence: CASRRRGLGDTQYF. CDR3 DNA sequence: TGTGCCAGCAGGCGCAGGGGGCTTGGAGATACGCAGTATTTT.

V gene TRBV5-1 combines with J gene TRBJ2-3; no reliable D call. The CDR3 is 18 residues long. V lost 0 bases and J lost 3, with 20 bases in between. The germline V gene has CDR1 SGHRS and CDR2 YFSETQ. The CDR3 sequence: CASSLEAMGSVRTDTQYF. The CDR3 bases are TGCGCCAGCAGCTTGGAGGCCATGGGGTCGGTCAGGACAGATACGCAGTATTTT.

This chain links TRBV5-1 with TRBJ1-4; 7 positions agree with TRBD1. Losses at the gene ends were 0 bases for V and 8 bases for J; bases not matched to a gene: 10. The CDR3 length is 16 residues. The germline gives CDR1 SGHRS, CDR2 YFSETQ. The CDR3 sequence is CASSLGRTGVEEKLFF. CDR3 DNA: TGCGCCAGCAGCTTGGGCCGAACAGGGGTGGAAGAAAAACTGTTTTTT.

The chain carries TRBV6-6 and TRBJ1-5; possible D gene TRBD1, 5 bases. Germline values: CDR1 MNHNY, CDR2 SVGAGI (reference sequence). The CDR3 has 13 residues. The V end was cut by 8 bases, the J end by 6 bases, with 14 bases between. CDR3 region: CASEDGGGQPQHF. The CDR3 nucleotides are TGTGCCAGCGAGGACGGTGGGGGTCAGCCCCAGCATTTT.

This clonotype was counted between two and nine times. The CDR3 nucleotides are TGTGCCAGCAGTTTACTGGGCGGTATAGCAGATACGCAGTATTTT. It yields the protein CASSLLGGIADTQYF. The V gene is TRBV12-3 or TRBV12-4, the J gene TRBJ2-3; D is unresolved. The length of the CDR3 is 15 residues. V lost 2 bases, J lost 4 bases, and 13 bases lay in between.

The CDR3 region has the DNA TGTGCCAGCAGCCAAGACCCTTATGGGATCGGGGGGCATAATTCACCCCTCCACTTT. Amino acid sequence: CASSQDPYGIGGHNSPLHF. This sequence joins TRBV14 and TRBJ1-6; D is perhaps TRBD1 (6 bases). V lost 0 bases to trimming and J lost 5 bases, with 20 bases between them. CDR3 length: 19 residues. Germline V lookup: CDR1 SGHDN, CDR2 FVKESK. Full variable domain (remainder filled in from reference TRBV14 and TRBJ1-6): EAGVTQFPSHSVIEKGQTVTLRCDPISGHDNLYWYRRVMGKEIKFLLHFVKESKQDESGMPNNRFLAERTGGTYSTLKVQPAELEDSGVYFCASSQDPYGIGGHNSPLHFGNGTRLTVT.

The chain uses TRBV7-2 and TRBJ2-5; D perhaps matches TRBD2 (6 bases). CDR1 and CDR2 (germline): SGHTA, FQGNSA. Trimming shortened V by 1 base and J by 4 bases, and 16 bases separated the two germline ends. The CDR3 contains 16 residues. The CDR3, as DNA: TGTGCCAGCAGCTTAGATAGTTCGGGGGTGGGAGAGACCCAGTACTTC. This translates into CASSLDSSGVGETQYF.

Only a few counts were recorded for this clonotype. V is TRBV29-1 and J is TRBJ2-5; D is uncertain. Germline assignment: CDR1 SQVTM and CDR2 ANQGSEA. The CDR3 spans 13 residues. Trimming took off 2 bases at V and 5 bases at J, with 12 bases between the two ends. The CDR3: CSVESRLLETQYF. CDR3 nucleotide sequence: TGCAGCGTTGAATCGCGCTTACTCGAGACCCAGTACTTC.